A selection of T cell receptor beta chains follows, all from one sample in a study of T cells in Graves' hyperthyroidism and ophthalmopathy. TCRdb reanalysed the multiplex PCR reads using MiXCR and keeps one entry per CDR3 protein. The sample lists fewer than 400,000 distinct CDR3 sequences; over 15% were seen once. Sequences were obtained from blood. The source of these receptors is a man aged 30 to 45 with Graves' hyperthyroidism. The CDR3 runs from the conserved cysteine through the conserved F or W. Fields, in order: V gene, D gene, CDR3 protein. The D gene is left open where the match is weak.

TRBV7-3 | NA | CASSVGGDTEAFF
TRBV12-3/TRBV12-4 | TRBD2 | CASSLALAGNLRTAF
TRBV18 | NA | CASSPPSGTFHNEQFF
TRBV29-1 | NA | CSVVGWVLQETQYF
TRBV29-1 | NA | CSVQRTVYEQYF
TRBV19 | NA | CASSSASGGYYGYTF
TRBV6-1 | NA | CASADQGRRTGELFF
TRBV7-8 | NA | CASSLDLAYQETQYF
TRBV7-9 | NA | CASSPIGHGEQFF
TRBV2 | TRBD2 | CASSVSSGRWYEQYF
TRBV6-2/TRBV6-3 | NA | CASSAEGDTQYF
TRBV25-1 | NA | CASRAGRDQPQHF
TRBV10-3 | NA | CAISAGEEQPQHF
TRBV18 | NA | CASSGQTNTGELFF
TRBV5-6 | NA | CASSLVPVGSEAFF
TRBV9 | TRBD1 | CASSEDRGRETQYF
TRBV7-8 | NA | CASSTGHSNQPQHF
TRBV12-3/TRBV12-4 | NA | CASSFEGINQPQHF
TRBV18 | NA | CASSQGTGNQPQHF
TRBV11-2 | NA | CASSLAPQREQYF
TRBV5-1 | NA | CASSISETQYF
TRBV3-1 | TRBD2 | CASTYGTRSNEQFF
TRBV18 | NA | CASSPAMGITEAFF
TRBV20-1 | NA | CSARLQYNEQFF
TRBV6-1 | NA | CASPGQLNTEAFF
TRBV30 | NA | CAWSGQENQPQHF
TRBV29-1 | TRBD2 | CSVEGTSGFHTSTDTQYF
TRBV2 | TRBD2 | CASSWGLAGVGGGELFF
TRBV19 | NA | CASSIGLDQPQHF
TRBV5-1 | NA | CASSLGGDLYEQYF
TRBV29-1 | NA | CSVEGDRSSYEQYF
TRBV5-1 | TRBD1 | CASSSKDRGRRDTQYF
TRBV30 | NA | CAWSVFSGANVLTF
TRBV5-1 | TRBD1 | CASSLGVGTGSYEQYF
TRBV9 | TRBD2 | CASSVALGGEQFF
TRBV7-2 | TRBD1 | CASRPGQHYGYTF
TRBV2 | TRBD2 | CASRRELAGTTDTQYF
TRBV6-1 | TRBD1 | CASSETGAYEQYF
TRBV20-1 | NA | CSARPQGVNIQYF
TRBV29-1 | NA | CSVGVGEKLFF
TRBV11-1 | NA | CASSRTGEQYF
TRBV27 | TRBD1 | CASRALPIGGAGVTDEAFF